This T cell receptor beta chain was recovered during a study of T cell repertoires in cytomegalovirus infection. TCRdb itself ran the reads through MiXCR, one entry per CDR3 protein. The table includes about 770,000 distinct CDR3 sequences, 25% to 30% detected once. A note on this clonotype: What it recognizes is unknown.

The germline CDR1 and CDR2 sequences are MNHEY and SVGEGT. The V end lost 4 bases, the J end lost 1 base, and 11 bases lay between the germline ends. The CDR3 is 14 amino acids. This chain joins TRBV6-2 or TRBV6-3 and TRBJ2-7; D gene uncertain. This TCR came from a human donor in good health (CMV status not recorded). Some clones in this sample may be carry-over from other donors' samples. Here the sequenced sample was cultured CD8+ T cells from PBMCs, taken from culture after CMV antigen stimulation. CDR3 sequence (DNA): TGTGCCAGCAGTTTCCGGGTCGGGTCCTACGAGCAGTACGTC. Amino acids: CASSFRVGSYEQYV.